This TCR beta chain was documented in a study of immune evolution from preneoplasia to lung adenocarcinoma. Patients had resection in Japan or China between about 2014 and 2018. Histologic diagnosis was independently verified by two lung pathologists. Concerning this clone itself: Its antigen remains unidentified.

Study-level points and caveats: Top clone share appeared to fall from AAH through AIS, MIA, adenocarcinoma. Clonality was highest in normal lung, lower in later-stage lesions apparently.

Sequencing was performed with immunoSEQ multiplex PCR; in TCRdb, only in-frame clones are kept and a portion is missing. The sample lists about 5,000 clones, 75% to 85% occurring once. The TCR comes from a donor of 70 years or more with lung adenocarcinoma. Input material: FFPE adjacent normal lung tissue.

The DNA for the CDR3 is TGTGCCTGGGGGGCGATAAGTGGGACGAATGAGCAGTTCTTC. This translates into CAWGAISGTNEQFF. The rearrangement uses TRBV30 and TRBJ2-1; D possibly matches TRBD1 or TRBD2 (5 bases each). This CDR3 is 14 amino acids long. The germline CDR1 and CDR2 sequences are GTSNPN and SVGIG (reference sequence). V gave up 5 bases and J gave up 7 bases, with 18 bases separating them.